This TCR beta chain was sequenced in a study of T cell clones after liver transplantation. In the study overall: Three of eight recipients were HCV-positive; others had non-autoimmune, non-viral indications. Without induction therapy, subjects received standard immunosuppression until 12-24 months post-transplant.

The data were produced by immunoSEQ multiplex PCR, yet TCRdb's version contains in-frame clones alone and is incomplete. In the table there are about 80,000 clones, about 82% of which are singletons. In the case of this clone: Its antigen remains unknown.

The V and J ends lost 4 bases and 9 bases, in that order; junction bases with no gene match: 8. CDR3 length: 15 residues. Germline V gene lookup returns CDR1 SGHNT and CDR2 YYREEE (reference sequence). Study-level results: Graft donor-reactive T cells may have migrated into the graft rather than being deleted.

Material: CD4+ T cells from blood, obtained 45 to 46 months after liver transplant. The source of this sequence is a human patient who received a liver transplant. Part of the T cell pool may stem from the graft donor. V and J are TRBV5-4 and TRBJ2-1, with TRBD1 matching 12 bases. Written as DNA, the CDR3 is TGTGCCAGCAGCCCTCGGGACAGGGGGCCAGGTGAGCAGTTCTTC. Its translation is CASSPRDRGPGEQFF.